This record looks at one T cell receptor beta chain sequence and its context. The sample is drawn from a study of shared clonotypes between healthy human individuals. Per the original methods: Junction-only sequences without quality scores were provided by ImmunoSEQ, so filtering was different. Sequencing used immunoSEQ multiplex PCR; TCRdb keeps in-frame clones, though not all of them. Clone size and the V and J calls come from that table; the DNA yielded D and trimming. The sample records 2.5 million or so clones, around nine tenths being singletons. CDR1 is KGHSH and CDR2 is LQKENI in the germline V gene. The trim removed 4 bases at V and 3 bases at J, leaving 11 bases unmatched. The CDR3 is 16 amino acids.

V gene TRBV18 combines with J gene TRBJ2-7; 8 bases are shared with TRBD1. The sample consisted of naive CD4+ T cells sorted from blood. The sample's subset: CD45RA+ positively selected. The TCR originated in a man aged 18 to 35 in good health. CDR3 residues: CASSRGQVDFVYEQYF. The CDR3 DNA is TGTGCCAGCTCACGGGGACAGGTAGACTTCGTCTACGAGCAGTACTTC.